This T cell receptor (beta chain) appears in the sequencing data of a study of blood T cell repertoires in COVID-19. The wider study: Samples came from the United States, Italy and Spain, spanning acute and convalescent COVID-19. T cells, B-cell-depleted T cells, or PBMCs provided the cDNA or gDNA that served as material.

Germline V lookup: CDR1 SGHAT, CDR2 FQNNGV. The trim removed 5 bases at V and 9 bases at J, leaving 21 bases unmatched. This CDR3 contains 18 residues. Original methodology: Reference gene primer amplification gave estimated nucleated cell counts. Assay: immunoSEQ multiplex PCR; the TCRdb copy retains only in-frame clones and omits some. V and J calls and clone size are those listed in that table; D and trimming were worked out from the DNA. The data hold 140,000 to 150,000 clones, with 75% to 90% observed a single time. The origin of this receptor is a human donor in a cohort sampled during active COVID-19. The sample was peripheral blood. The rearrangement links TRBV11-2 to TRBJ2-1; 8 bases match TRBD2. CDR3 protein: CASSPYRRGAPGLAEQFF. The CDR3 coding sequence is TGTGCCAGCAGCCCTTACAGGCGGGGGGCGCCCGGTTTGGCTGAGCAGTTCTTC.